This entry lists 30 T cell receptor beta chains sequenced from one sample in a study of T-cell memory formation after mild COVID-19. TCRdb fed the 5' RACE reads into MiXCR, producing one record per CDR3 protein. The sample records hundreds of thousands of distinct CDR3 sequences, 15% to 20% being singletons. Material for sequencing was PBMCs or a T cell subset sorted from them (not recorded which). The receptors were sampled from a man between 18 and 35 years old who had mild COVID-19 (a few samples of this study predate the infection). Cell type and time point are not known.

This clonotype appeared a few times. The V gene is TRBV20-1, the J gene TRBJ2-3; TRBD2 is a possible D gene (5 bases). V was cut by 3 bases and J by 6 bases, with 19 bases left in between. Per the germline V gene, CDR1 is DFQATT and CDR2 is SNEGSKA (reference sequence). CDR3 length equals 15 residues. The CDR3: CSASEIGSPGDTQYF. The DNA of the CDR3 is TGCAGTGCTAGTGAGATCGGCTCGCCGGGGGATACGCAGTATTTT.

This clonotype was seen a handful of times. J is TRBJ2-1 and V is TRBV4-1, with D perhaps given as TRBD1 or TRBD2 (5 bases each). The V gene lost 5 bases and the J gene lost 7 bases, with 12 bases spanning the gap. Germline CDR1 MGHRA, CDR2 YSYEKL. The CDR3 covers 13 residues. The CDR3 DNA sequence: TGCGCCAGCAGCAACGGGGACCAGAATGAGCAGTTCTTC. The encoded protein is CASSNGDQNEQFF.

The J gene is TRBJ2-5, the V gene TRBV2; 9 nucleotides align to TRBD2. J was trimmed by 6 bases and V by 4 bases; bases with no gene match: 6. Germline V lookup: CDR1 SNHLY, CDR2 FYNNEI. There are 14 residues in the CDR3. CDR3 nucleotide sequence: TGTGCCAGCAGTGGCGGGACTAGCCCAAAGACCCAGTACTTC. Translated: CASSGGTSPKTQYF.

This clonotype was seen more than once but under ten times. This rearrangement joins TRBV4-3 to TRBJ2-5, with D perhaps matching TRBD1 (5 bases). V was pared by 0 bases and J by 13 bases, with 15 bases between. This CDR3 contains 13 residues. Germline V gene data show CDR1 as LGHNA and CDR2 as YSLEER. The CDR3 DNA reads as TGCGCCAGCAGCCAAGAAGGCAGGGCAGGGCCGTACTTC. This sequence encodes CASSQEGRAGPYF.

The chain employs TRBV28 and TRBJ1-5; 10 nucleotides agree with TRBD1. The CDR3 sequence is 18 residues long. Germline values: CDR1 MDHEN, CDR2 SYDVKM. The ends lost 4 bases at V and 2 bases at J; junction bases unmatched: 11. The CDR3 is CASSSLRDRGVGNQPQHF. The CDR3 DNA sequence: TGTGCCAGCAGTTCCCTCCGGGACAGGGGAGTGGGCAATCAGCCCCAGCATTTT.

J is TRBJ2-1 and V is TRBV5-6, with D unclear. The CDR3 is 13 amino acids. With 2 bases removed from V and 10 bases from J, the gap between germline ends came to 13 bases. Looked up from germline, CDR1 is SGHDT and CDR2 is YYEEEE. CDR3 sequence reads: CASSFVPSGEQFF. The DNA for the CDR3 is TGTGCCAGCAGCTTCGTACCTTCCGGAGAGCAGTTCTTC.

In its sample, this clonotype was seen many times. The gene calls are TRBV7-2 and TRBJ2-4; 10 nucleotides line up with TRBD2. V was pared by 5 bases and J by 1 base, with 17 bases of the junction left unmatched. Looked up from germline, CDR1 is SGHTA and CDR2 is FQGNSA. CDR3 length: 20 amino acids. CDR3 amino acids: CASSPLYWSSGGGAKNIQYF. The CDR3 bases are TGTGCCAGCAGCCCCCTTTACTGGTCTAGCGGGGGTGGGGCCAAAAACATTCAGTACTTC.

The chain recombines TRBV20-1 with TRBJ1-1; D gene ambiguous. Germline CDR1 and CDR2: DFQATT and SNEGSKA (reference sequence). Trimming took off 0 bases at V and 1 base at J, with 6 bases between the two ends. The CDR3 is made up of 13 amino acids. CDR3 DNA sequence: TGCAGTGCTAGAGATATGGGGAACACTGAAGCTTTCTTT. Its protein product is CSARDMGNTEAFF.

This clonotype was seen only a few times. The V gene is TRBV4-3, the J gene TRBJ2-2; TRBD2 might be the D (7 bases). V was shortened by 0 bases and J by 0 bases, with 14 bases between the two germline ends. Germline V gene data show CDR1 as LGHNA and CDR2 as YSLEER. The CDR3 runs to 18 residues. The CDR3 region has the DNA TGCGCCAGCAGCCAAGATCTGGGGGGGGCCTCGAACACCGGGGAGCTGTTTTTT. As protein: CASSQDLGGASNTGELFF.

At least ten counts were recorded for this clonotype. This rearrangement joins TRBV2 to TRBJ1-5; D perhaps matches TRBD1 (5 bases). The CDR3 runs 13 residues. V lost 8 bases to trimming and J lost 6 bases, with 14 bases between them. CDR1 SNHLY and CDR2 FYNNEI come from the germline V gene. CDR3 sequence: CASYSERGQPQHF. As DNA, the CDR3 is TGTGCCAGCTATTCAGAAAGGGGTCAGCCCCAGCATTTT.

In this sample, this clonotype turned up a few times. The J gene is TRBJ1-3, the V gene TRBV6-6; D call uncertain. V lost 6 bases, J lost 1 base, and 10 bases lay in between. Looked up from germline, CDR1 is MNHNY and CDR2 is SVGAGI (reference sequence). The CDR3 totals 14 residues. The DNA for the CDR3 is TGTGCCAGCAGCCCGAGGACTTCTGGAAACACCATATATTTT. It is translated as CASSPRTSGNTIYF.

In its sample, this clonotype was seen a few times. V is TRBV7-9 and J is TRBJ2-5, with D maybe TRBD2 (7 bases). Trimming shortened V by 7 bases and J by 1 base, and 13 bases separated the two germline ends. The CDR3 spans 14 residues. Germline V gene data show CDR1 as SEHNR and CDR2 as FQNEAQ (reference sequence). This CDR3 reads CASIKGGAQETQYF. The CDR3 DNA reads as TGTGCCAGCATAAAGGGGGGGGCCCAAGAGACCCAGTACTTC. Filled out from reference TRBV7-9 and TRBJ2-5, the complete variable domain reads DTGVSQNPRHKITKRGQNVTFRCDPISEHNRLYWYRQTLGQGPEFLTYFQNEAQLEKSRLLSDRFSAERPKGSFSTLEIQRTEQGDSAMYLCASIKGGAQETQYFGPGTRLLVL.

This chain links TRBV24-1 with TRBJ1-5, with 10 nucleotides matching TRBD1. Germline trimming cut 7 bases from V and 4 bases from J; bases unmatched to any gene: 3. Germline CDR1 is KGHDR and CDR2 is SFDVKD. The CDR3 spans 14 residues. The CDR3 DNA is TGTGCCACCAGGGGGACAGGGGTTAATCAGCCCCAGCATTTT. This gives the protein CATRGTGVNQPQHF.

This clonotype was observed a handful of times. This chain connects TRBV29-1 to TRBJ2-3; TRBD2 aligns across 13 bases. CDR3 length: 14 residues. V lost 7 bases to trimming and J lost 5 bases; unmatched junction nucleotides: 6. The germline V gene encodes CDR1 SQVTM and CDR2 ANQGSEA. CDR3 loop: CSALAGGLGDTQYF. CDR3 DNA: TGCAGCGCACTAGCGGGGGGGCTCGGAGATACGCAGTATTTT.

The chain is built from TRBV2 and TRBJ2-1; the match to TRBD2 covers 8 bases. The trim removed 0 bases at V and 4 bases at J, leaving 5 bases unmatched. Germline V gene lookup returns CDR1 SNHLY and CDR2 FYNNEI. CDR3 length: 16 amino acids. CDR3 coding DNA: TGTGCCAGCAGTGAAGCTGGGCGGGGGGCGTACAATGAGCAGTTCTTC. Protein sequence: CASSEAGRGAYNEQFF.

The J gene is TRBJ1-2, the V gene TRBV9; no firm D call. Germline V lookup: CDR1 SGDLS, CDR2 YYNGEE. The length of the CDR3 is 12 residues. Trimming took off 7 bases at V and 4 bases at J, with 11 bases between the two ends. This CDR3 is CASRAWPYGYTF. Written as DNA, the CDR3 is TGTGCCAGCCGGGCCTGGCCCTATGGCTACACCTTC.

V gene TRBV4-1 combines with J gene TRBJ1-1; tentatively, D is TRBD1 (6 bases). Trimming pared 2 bases from V and 1 base from J, leaving 14 bases between. Per the germline V gene, CDR1 is MGHRA and CDR2 is YSYEKL. The CDR3 is 16 amino acids. The CDR3 DNA is TGCGCCAGCAGCCAACCTCTCCGGGGGCAGAACACTGAAGCTTTCTTT. Translating gives CASSQPLRGQNTEAFF.

This chain's CDR3 is CASSRDSGYGYTF. The CDR3 region has the DNA TGTGCCAGCTCACGAGACAGTGGCTATGGCTACACCTTC. The chain carries TRBV18 and TRBJ1-2; possibly TRBD1 for D (5 bases). The CDR3 runs 13 residues. The V gene lost 4 bases and the J gene lost 4 bases, with 10 bases spanning the gap. CDR1 is KGHSH and CDR2 is LQKENI in the germline V gene.

The chain recombines TRBV12-5 with TRBJ2-1; 9 nucleotides match TRBD2. Germline V CDR1 and CDR2: LGHNT, FRNRAP. This CDR3 contains 15 residues. J gave up 3 bases and V 7 bases, and 7 bases lay outside the gene matches. The CDR3 DNA is TGTGCTAGTGCCAAACTAGCGGGCGTCTACAATGAGCAGTTCTTC. It codes for CASAKLAGVYNEQFF.

This clonotype was seen only once. The V and J genes are TRBV7-2 and TRBJ2-7; TRBD2 matches at 8 bases. Germline V gene lookup returns CDR1 SGHTA and CDR2 FQGNSA. V lost 1 base and J lost 2; bases outside the gene matches: 10. The CDR3 consists of 17 residues. The CDR3 region has the DNA TGTGCCAGCAGCTTAGAATGGGGCGGGGGGTCCCCCTACGAGCAGTACTTC. Amino acids: CASSLEWGGGSPYEQYF.

The genes are TRBV20-1 and TRBJ2-3, with TRBD2 identical over 7 bases. V shed 5 bases, J shed 0 bases, and the junction held 5 bases outside the gene matches. The CDR3 covers 14 residues. The germline CDR1 and CDR2 sequences are DFQATT and SNEGSKA (reference sequence). The CDR3: CSAGSGVSTDTQYF. The CDR3 DNA reads TGCAGTGCTGGGAGCGGGGTTAGCACAGATACGCAGTATTTT.

The rearrangement uses TRBV5-6 and TRBJ2-5; TRBD2 matches at 8 bases. CDR3 length: 16 residues. V was pared by 3 bases and J by 1 base, with 8 bases of the junction left unmatched. Germline values: CDR1 SGHDT, CDR2 YYEEEE. CDR3 sequence reads: CASSSDGLAGQETQYF. The DNA for the CDR3 is TGTGCCAGCAGCTCCGACGGACTAGCCGGCCAAGAGACCCAGTACTTC.

The V call is TRBV20-1, the J call TRBJ2-7; 8 nucleotides match TRBD2. Germline-derived CDR1 and CDR2 are DFQATT and SNEGSKA (reference sequence). This CDR3 is 12 amino acids long. V shed 5 bases and J 3 bases; nucleotides not matched to a gene: 3. CDR3 in amino acids: CSAYSGDYEQYV. CDR3 nucleotide sequence: TGCAGTGCTTATAGCGGGGACTACGAGCAGTACGTC.

This clonotype was seen more than once but under ten times. The chain is built from TRBV19 and TRBJ2-1, with 7 positions matching TRBD1. The CDR3 is 14 amino acids. Trimming removed 5 bases from V and 8 bases from J; junction bases left unmatched: 9. The germline CDR1 and CDR2 sequences are LNHDA and SQIVND (reference sequence). In DNA, the CDR3 is TGTGCCAGTAGTCTCGACAGGGTTTCCGATGAGCAGTTCTTC. Amino acids: CASSLDRVSDEQFF.

A few counts support this clonotype. The V call is TRBV13, the J call TRBJ1-1; 7 nucleotides match TRBD1. The CDR3 consists of 14 residues. The V gene end was trimmed by 6 bases and the J gene end by 2 bases; junction bases not matched to a gene: 6. Germline-derived CDR1 and CDR2 are PRHDT and FYEKMQ (reference sequence). This CDR3 is CASRGRDSNTEAFF. The DNA of the CDR3 is TGTGCCAGCAGAGGCCGGGACAGTAACACTGAAGCTTTCTTT.

In this sample, this clonotype turned up a few times. The chain recombines TRBV5-1 with TRBJ2-5; D is possibly TRBD1 (7 bases). This CDR3 is 14 amino acids long. Trimming took 6 bases from V and 1 from J, leaving 13 bases between them. CDR1 is SGHRS, CDR2 YFSETQ, per germline. As DNA, the CDR3 is TGCGCCAGCACGTTGCAGGGGGGCCAAGAGACCCAGTACTTC. It translates to CASTLQGGQETQYF.

This clonotype turned up a few times. The gene calls are TRBV5-6 and TRBJ2-2; no firm D call. Germline loops: CDR1 SGHDT, CDR2 YYEEEE. The CDR3 is made up of 13 amino acids. Trimming shortened V by 9 bases and J by 4 bases, and 13 bases separated the two germline ends. This CDR3 is CAMANGVTGELFF. In nucleotides, the CDR3 is TGTGCCATGGCGAATGGAGTCACCGGGGAGCTGTTTTTT.

This clonotype was counted at least ten times. The chain links TRBV7-2 to TRBJ2-2, with 8 positions matching TRBD1. Germline V gene lookup returns CDR1 SGHTA and CDR2 FQGNSA. The CDR3 spans 15 residues. V lost 4 bases, J lost 5 bases, and 6 bases stayed unmatched. For the CDR3, the DNA is TGTGCCAGCAGCTACCAGGGGGCTCGGACCGGGGAGCTGTTTTTT. Its translation: CASSYQGARTGELFF. Drawing the rest from reference TRBV7-2 and TRBJ2-2, the complete variable domain is GAGVSQSPSNKVTEKGKDVELRCDPISGHTALYWYRQSLGQGLEFLIYFQGNSAPDKSGLPSDRFSAERTGGSVSTLTIQRTQQEDSAVYLCASSYQGARTGELFFGEGSRLTVL.

This chain connects TRBV5-1 to TRBJ2-3; D might be TRBD1 (5 bases). Trimming cost V 0 bases and J 6 bases, with 8 bases left between them. The V gene's germline CDR1 is SGHRS and CDR2 YFSETQ. The CDR3 sequence is 13 residues long. The CDR3 loop is CASSLDWGDTQYF. CDR3 DNA: TGCGCCAGCAGCTTGGACTGGGGCGATACGCAGTATTTT.

Only a few counts were recorded for this clonotype. The CDR3 region is CATRSGQPNEQFF. In DNA form, the CDR3 reads TGTGCCACCCGATCAGGACAGCCCAATGAGCAGTTCTTC. The chain carries TRBV7-9 and TRBJ2-1; TRBD1 is a possible D gene (6 bases). The germline V gene encodes CDR1 SEHNR and CDR2 FQNEAQ (reference sequence). Trimming removed 10 bases at V and 6 bases at J, with 16 bases between. The CDR3 totals 13 residues.